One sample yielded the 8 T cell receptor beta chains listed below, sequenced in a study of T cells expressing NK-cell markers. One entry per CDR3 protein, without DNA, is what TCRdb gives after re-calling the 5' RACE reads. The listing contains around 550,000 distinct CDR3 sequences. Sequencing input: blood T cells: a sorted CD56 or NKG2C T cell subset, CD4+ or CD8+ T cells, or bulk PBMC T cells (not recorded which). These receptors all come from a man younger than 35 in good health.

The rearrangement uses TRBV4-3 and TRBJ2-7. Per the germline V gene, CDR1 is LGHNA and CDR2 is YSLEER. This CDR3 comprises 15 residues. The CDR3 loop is CASSQVVSSSYEQYF.

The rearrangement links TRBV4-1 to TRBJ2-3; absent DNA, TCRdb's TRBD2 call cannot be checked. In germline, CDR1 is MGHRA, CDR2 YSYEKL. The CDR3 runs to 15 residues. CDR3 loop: CASRGLAVPEDTQYF.

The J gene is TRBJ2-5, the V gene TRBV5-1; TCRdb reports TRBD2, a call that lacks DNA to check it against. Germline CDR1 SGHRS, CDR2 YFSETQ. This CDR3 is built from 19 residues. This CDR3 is CASSFIGSPRTSGKETQYF.

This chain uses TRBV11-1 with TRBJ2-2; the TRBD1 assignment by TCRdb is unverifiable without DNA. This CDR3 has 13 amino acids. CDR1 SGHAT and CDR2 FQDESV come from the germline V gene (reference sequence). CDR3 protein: CASSAGTIGELFF.

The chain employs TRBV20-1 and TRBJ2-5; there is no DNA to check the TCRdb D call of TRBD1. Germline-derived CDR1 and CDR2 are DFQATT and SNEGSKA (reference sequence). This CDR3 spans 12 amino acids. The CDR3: CSARGQGGTQYF.

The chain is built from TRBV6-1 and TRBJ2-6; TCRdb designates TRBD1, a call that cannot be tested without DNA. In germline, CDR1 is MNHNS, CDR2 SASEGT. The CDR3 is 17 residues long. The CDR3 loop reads CASSRGQGSSGANVLTF.

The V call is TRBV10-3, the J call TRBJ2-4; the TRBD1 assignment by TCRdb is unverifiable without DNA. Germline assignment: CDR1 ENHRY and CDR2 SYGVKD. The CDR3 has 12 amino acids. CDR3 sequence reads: CAPRTGGNIQYF.

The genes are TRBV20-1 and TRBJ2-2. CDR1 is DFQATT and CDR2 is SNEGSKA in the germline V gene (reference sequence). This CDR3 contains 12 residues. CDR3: CSAHDLTGELFF.